These 4 T cell receptor beta chains share one sample of origin, sequenced in a study of T-cell memory formation after mild COVID-19. TCRdb independently ran MiXCR on the 5' RACE reads; one entry per CDR3 protein. The sample carries some 330,000 distinct CDR3 sequences, 21% recorded once. Sequenced material: PBMCs or a T cell subset sorted from them (not recorded which). The receptors come from an adult woman who had mild COVID-19 (a few samples of this study predate the infection). Cell type and time point are not known.

The rearrangement joins TRBV23-1 to TRBJ2-2; 10 nucleotides align to TRBD2. Being an ORF, TRBV23-1 has a function that is uncertain. There are 19 residues in the CDR3. J was trimmed by 5 bases and V by 5 bases; bases with no gene match: 17. The chain's CDR3 is CASSTLGLKREGKTGELFF. The DNA of the CDR3 is TGCGCCAGCAGTACCCTAGGACTAAAGCGGGAGGGAAAGACCGGGGAGCTGTTTTTT.

The chain combines TRBV15 with TRBJ1-5; tentatively, D is TRBD1 (5 bases). Trimming removed 4 bases from V and 3 bases from J, with 16 bases in between. This CDR3 is built from 16 residues. Germline CDR1 and CDR2: LNHNV and YYDKDF (reference sequence). The CDR3: CATSKASDSNNQPQHF. The CDR3 nucleotides read TGTGCCACCAGCAAGGCATCCGACAGCAACAATCAGCCCCAGCATTTT.

The chain uses TRBV5-1 and TRBJ1-2; 7 bases fit TRBD1. V shed 4 bases and J 4 bases; nucleotides not matched to a gene: 7. This CDR3 is 14 amino acids long. CDR1 and CDR2 (germline): SGHRS, YFSETQ. The CDR3 region has the DNA TGCGCCAGCAGCGCGTATGACAGGGCCTATGGCTACACCTTC. It translates to CASSAYDRAYGYTF.

This clonotype was seen at least ten times. The J gene is TRBJ1-2, the V gene TRBV6-5; 7 bases fit TRBD1. This CDR3 has 13 amino acids. The V and J ends lost 6 bases and 8 bases, in that order; junction bases with no gene match: 9. Germline CDR1 is MNHEY and CDR2 is SVGAGI. The CDR3 DNA follows: TGTGCCAGCAGCTCAGGGGGGAGAAGGGGCTACACCTTC. It translates to CASSSGGRRGYTF.